One sample yielded the 18 T cell receptor beta chains listed below, sequenced in a study of CD8+ T cells in alopecia areata. Reverse transcribed after extraction, RNA yielded cDNA as the sequencing template. Sequenced by immunoSEQ multiplex PCR; TCRdb stores in-frame clones only, minus some. The sample has 110,000 to 150,000 clones, less than 70% seen once. Noted treatment: oral pan-JAK inhibitor, 5-10 mg twice daily. This material consisted of CD8+ T cells sorted from blood, taken at week 4, from a patient treated with tofacitinib. These receptors came from a human donor with alopecia areata.

This clone appeared a few times. This sequence joins TRBV29-1 and TRBJ2-1; D uncertain. V was clipped by 2 bases and J by 4 bases, with 15 bases between them. Germline V lookup: CDR1 SQVTM, CDR2 ANQGSEA. The CDR3 has 15 residues. The CDR3 sequence is CSVESHSARYNEQFF. CDR3 nucleotides: TGCAGCGTTGAAAGCCACAGCGCTAGATACAATGAGCAGTTCTTC.

This sequence joins TRBV9 and TRBJ2-1; D remains unclear. The length of the CDR3 is 17 residues. CDR1 is SGDLS, CDR2 YYNGEE, per germline. V lost 0 bases to trimming and J lost 1 base, with 14 bases between them. CDR3 sequence reads: CASSVGMQFLSYNEQFF. CDR3 DNA: TGTGCCAGCAGCGTAGGAATGCAGTTCCTTTCCTACAATGAGCAGTTCTTC.

The V gene is TRBV27, the J gene TRBJ1-4, with TRBD1 as a possible D gene (6 bases). This CDR3 is 13 amino acids long. Germline values: CDR1 MNHEY, CDR2 SMNVEV (reference sequence). The ends were cut back, 3 bases at V and 8 bases at J, with 10 bases in the middle. CDR3 loop: CASSFYQGEKLFF. For the CDR3, the DNA is TGTGCCAGCAGTTTTTACCAGGGGGAAAAACTGTTTTTT.

This clone was seen a few times. V gene TRBV7-9 combines with J gene TRBJ2-7, with D possibly TRBD1 on 6 matching bases. The CDR3 runs 14 residues. Germline CDR1 and CDR2: SEHNR and FQNEAQ (reference sequence). V was pared by 5 bases and J by 5 bases, with 16 bases between. The DNA for the CDR3 is TGTGCCAGCAGCCCTGTGGGACAATACGACGAGCAGTACTTC. As protein: CASSPVGQYDEQYF. Supplemented by reference TRBV7-9 and TRBJ2-7, the full variable domain reads DTGVSQNPRHKITKRGQNVTFRCDPISEHNRLYWYRQTLGQGPEFLTYFQNEAQLEKSRLLSDRFSAERPKGSFSTLEIQRTEQGDSAMYLCASSPVGQYDEQYFGPGTRLTVT.

This clone was seen once. The J gene is TRBJ2-7, the V gene TRBV6-6; D is unresolved. This CDR3 is built from 15 residues. Trimming took 2 bases from V and 3 from J, leaving 14 bases between them. The germline V gene has CDR1 MNHNY and CDR2 SVGAGI (reference sequence). The CDR3 here is CASSYRSTEHYEQYF. CDR3 nucleotide sequence: TGTGCCAGCAGTTACCGATCGACGGAGCACTACGAGCAGTACTTC.

CDR3 in DNA: TGTGCCAGCAGCCTCCCCCTTAGCGGAGCCGAAGAGACCCAGTACTTC. Protein sequence: CASSLPLSGAEETQYF. V gene TRBV9 combines with J gene TRBJ2-5; possible D gene TRBD2, 6 bases. There are 16 residues in the CDR3. V lost 4 bases and J lost 3, with 19 bases in between. The germline gives CDR1 SGDLS, CDR2 YYNGEE.

This clone was seen only once. The chain employs TRBV5-6 and TRBJ1-1; D gene unclear. Looked up from germline, CDR1 is SGHDT and CDR2 is YYEEEE. V was cut by 0 bases and J by 1 base, with 10 bases left in between. CDR3 length equals 15 residues. The CDR3 loop is CASSLGIMENTEAFF. The CDR3, as DNA: TGTGCCAGCAGCTTGGGGATTATGGAGAACACTGAAGCTTTCTTT.

A few counts support this clone. This chain joins TRBV5-6 and TRBJ1-2; 7 bases line up with TRBD1. Germline V gene data show CDR1 as SGHDT and CDR2 as YYEEEE. The CDR3 spans 16 residues. Trimming at V came to 4 bases and at J to 2 bases, leaving 11 bases not matched to a gene. CDR3 region: CASSVVTWTGNYGYTF. DNA of the CDR3: TGTGCCAGCAGCGTAGTTACCTGGACAGGAAACTATGGCTACACCTTC.

The rearrangement links TRBV6-5 to TRBJ2-7; the D is unclear. The CDR3 covers 16 residues. Germline V gives CDR1 MNHEY, CDR2 SVGAGI. Trimming removed 0 bases at V and 3 bases at J, with 15 bases between. The CDR3: CASSYSASNLDYEQYF. The CDR3 DNA follows: TGTGCCAGCAGTTACTCGGCTTCTAACCTAGACTACGAGCAGTACTTC.

The chain joins TRBV29-1 to TRBJ2-7; D is unresolved. The CDR3 contains 15 residues. CDR1 and CDR2 from the germline V gene are SQVTM and ANQGSEA. The V end was cut by 7 bases, the J end by 5 bases, with 24 bases between. Here the CDR3 reads CSATPGLGRPDEQYF. The CDR3 nucleotides read TGCAGCGCCACACCTGGTTTAGGACGGCCTGACGAGCAGTACTTC.

The chain uses TRBV7-9 and TRBJ2-3, with TRBD2 matching over 8 bases. Looked up from germline, CDR1 is SEHNR and CDR2 is FQNEAQ (reference sequence). The CDR3 has 16 amino acids. The ends lost 7 bases at V and 3 bases at J; junction bases unmatched: 12. The CDR3 protein is CASTPIAGQITDTQYF. Written as DNA, the CDR3 is TGTGCCAGCACCCCAATAGCGGGGCAGATAACAGATACGCAGTATTTT.

The sample holds a few counts of this clone. The chain's CDR3 is CSVEKGTAYEQYF. The DNA of the CDR3 is TGCAGCGTTGAGAAAGGGACAGCCTACGAGCAGTACTTC. The chain is built from TRBV29-1 and TRBJ2-7; 7 bases agree with TRBD1. J lost 2 bases, V lost 3 bases, and 4 bases had no gene match. The CDR3 loop spans 13 amino acids. Per the germline V gene, CDR1 is SQVTM and CDR2 is ANQGSEA.

This sequence joins TRBV6-5 and TRBJ2-7, with 8 bases identical to TRBD2. This CDR3 has 15 residues. Germline trimming cut 0 bases from V and 5 bases from J; bases unmatched to any gene: 6. Germline V CDR1 and CDR2: MNHEY, SVGAGI. The CDR3 sequence: CASSYSGTSLDEQYF. In nucleotides, the CDR3 is TGTGCCAGCAGTTACTCCGGGACTAGTTTAGACGAGCAGTACTTC.

This clone was seen more than once but under ten times. The V call is TRBV7-2, the J call TRBJ1-1, with D perhaps TRBD1 (6 bases). Trimming removed 3 bases from V and 4 bases from J, with 15 bases in between. This CDR3 is built from 15 residues. CDR1 SGHTA and CDR2 FQGNSA come from the germline V gene. The CDR3 region is CASSLVGEGVTEAFF. CDR3 DNA: TGTGCCAGCAGCTTGGTAGGGGAGGGGGTCACTGAAGCTTTCTTT.

This clone has only a few counts. The chain has TRBV5-6 and TRBJ2-2; D is uncertain. The CDR3 length is 15 residues. Germline values: CDR1 SGHDT, CDR2 YYEEEE. The germline V and J ends were trimmed by 5 bases and 1 base, with 12 bases remaining between them. CDR3 bases: TGTGCCAGCAGTATTGTGGAGATGAACACCGGGGAGCTGTTTTTT. The encoded protein is CASSIVEMNTGELFF.

The chain couples TRBV5-1 to TRBJ1-6; D is possibly TRBD1 (5 bases). From germline, CDR1 is SGHRS and CDR2 YFSETQ. This CDR3 has 16 residues. V lost 8 bases, J lost 5 bases, and 20 bases lay in between. As DNA, the CDR3 is TGCGCCAGTAGAGATTGGGGGACGCCCAATAATTCACCCCTCCACTTT. It encodes CASRDWGTPNNSPLHF. Variable domain in full (rest from reference TRBV5-1 and TRBJ1-6): KAGVTQTPRYLIKTRGQQVTLSCSPISGHRSVSWYQQTPGQGLQFLFEYFSETQRNKGNFPGRFSGRQFSNSRSEMNVSTLELGDSALYLCASRDWGTPNNSPLHFGNGTRLTVT.

This clone was picked up a small number of times. The chain links TRBV4-3 to TRBJ1-1; the D gene is possibly TRBD1 (5 bases). This CDR3 has 13 amino acids. Germline values: CDR1 LGHNA, CDR2 YSLEER. Trimming pared 2 bases from V and 7 bases from J, leaving 11 bases between. CDR3 DNA: TGCGCCAGCAGCCAACGGGACGGCGTTGAAGCTTTCTTT. Translation: CASSQRDGVEAFF.

This clone was seen only once. Other DNA variants within this sample encode the same CDR3. J is TRBJ2-3 and V is TRBV29-1, with TRBD1 identical over 9 bases. The CDR3 extends over 14 amino acids. Per germline, CDR1 SQVTM and CDR2 ANQGSEA. Trimming took 6 bases from V and 0 from J; bases not matched to a gene: 4. CDR3: CSVSDRGSTDTQYF. In DNA, the CDR3 is TGCAGCGTCTCAGACAGGGGGAGCACAGATACGCAGTATTTT.